The next 28 T cell receptor beta chains were all read from a single sample in a study of blood T cells in healthy people across ages. For the second PCR, which ran for roughly 6 to 11 cycles, a sample-barcoded 5' primer and a J-beta primer mix were used. TCRdb used MiXCR to reprocess the 5' RACE reads, holding one entry per CDR3 protein. The sample includes approximately 350,000 distinct CDR3 sequences, 50% to 60% seen only once; the top ten take 50% to 65%. Sequencing was done on a sample of blood. These receptor sequences come from a man in his sixties in good health.

Worth noting for this clonotype: A read error is possible here, since a much larger clone lies one base away. V usage is TRBV1 and J usage is TRBJ2-7. The DNA end favors TRBJ2-5, so the J call may be wrong. TRBV1 is reported as a pseudogene. This CDR3 region has 14 residues. The CDR3 DNA reads as TGCCCCAGCAGCCAAGAAAAGGATCTGGAGACCCAGTACTTC. This sequence encodes CPSSQEKDLETQYF.

In the case of this clonotype: The junction shows a germline mismatch at one end, possibly a read error. V is TRBV2 and J is TRBJ1-4; D gene ambiguous. In germline, CDR1 is SNHLY, CDR2 FYNNEI. This CDR3 is built from 14 residues. The CDR3 here is CASRQASAKEKLFF. In DNA form, the CDR3 reads TGTGCCAGCCGCCAGGCGAGTGCTAAGGAAAAACTGTTTTTT.

The rearrangement links TRBV6-5 to TRBJ2-4, with D perhaps given as TRBD1 or TRBD2 (5 bases each). The CDR3 has 12 amino acids. Trimming shortened V by 10 bases and J by 7 bases, and 14 bases separated the two germline ends. Germline CDR1 MNHEY, CDR2 SVGAGI. The CDR3 sequence: CATRGVSNIQYF. CDR3 nucleotides: TGTGCCACCCGAGGGGTTTCGAACATTCAGTACTTC.

The table lists this clonotype with a count of one. The chain uses TRBV28 and TRBJ2-5; the D is unclear. V was trimmed by 6 bases and J by 0 bases, leaving 17 bases between them. The CDR3 contains 16 residues. CDR1 MDHEN and CDR2 SYDVKM come from the germline V gene. CDR3 in amino acids: CASSRATISYQETQYF. The CDR3 coding sequence is TGTGCCAGCAGCCGCGCCACAATTTCGTACCAAGAGACCCAGTACTTC.

The chain employs TRBV29-1 and TRBJ2-3; D is ambiguous. Trimming left V 3 bases short and J 4 bases short, with 11 bases between. This CDR3 spans 13 amino acids. Germline CDR1 reads SQVTM; CDR2 reads ANQGSEA. CDR3 sequence reads: CSVDRGTSDTQYF. The CDR3 DNA reads TGCAGCGTTGATCGTGGAACCTCAGATACGCAGTATTTT.

This clonotype showed up many times. This chain joins TRBV5-5 and TRBJ1-6; maybe TRBD1 (5 bases). The CDR3 contains 16 residues. CDR1 SGHKS and CDR2 YYEKEE come from the germline V gene (reference sequence). With 0 bases removed from V and 5 bases from J, the gap between germline ends came to 12 bases. CDR3 sequence: CASSLARTLHNSPLHF. CDR3 sequence (DNA): TGTGCCAGCAGCTTGGCCCGGACACTTCATAATTCACCCCTCCACTTT. The full variable domain, with the rest looked up from reference TRBV5-5 and TRBJ1-6, is DAGVTQSPTHLIKTRGQQVTLRCSPISGHKSVSWYQQVLGQGPQFIFQYYEKEERGRGNFPDRFSARQFPNYSSELNVNALLLGDSALYLCASSLARTLHNSPLHFGNGTRLTVT.

The J gene is TRBJ2-7, the V gene TRBV7-2; D is possibly TRBD2 (5 bases). CDR1 is SGHTA and CDR2 is FQGNSA in the germline V gene. The V end lost 1 base, the J end lost 3 bases, and 10 bases lay between the germline ends. This CDR3 spans 14 amino acids. The CDR3 sequence is CASSLERGNYEQYF. CDR3 DNA sequence: TGTGCCAGCAGCTTAGAACGGGGAAACTACGAGCAGTACTTC.

The chain is built from TRBV4-1 and TRBJ2-3; the D is unclear. Trimming shortened V by 4 bases and J by 2 bases, and 13 bases separated the two germline ends. Germline V gives CDR1 MGHRA, CDR2 YSYEKL. The CDR3 loop spans 15 amino acids. The CDR3 sequence: CASSPLFDDTDTQYF. In DNA form, the CDR3 reads TGCGCCAGCAGCCCCCTTTTCGACGACACAGATACGCAGTATTTT.

This clonotype occurred once. This chain links TRBV6-5 with TRBJ1-3; D remains unclear. CDR1 and CDR2 (germline): MNHEY, SVGAGI. The CDR3 has 14 residues. With 5 bases removed from V and 3 bases from J, the gap between germline ends came to 11 bases. CDR3 nucleotide sequence: TGTGCCAGCAGTGCCCGGTGGGATGGAAACACCATATATTTT. It codes for CASSARWDGNTIYF.

V gene TRBV3-1 combines with J gene TRBJ1-1, with a weak D call TRBD1 (6 bases). This CDR3 has 15 residues. The germline V gene has CDR1 LGHDT and CDR2 YNNKEL (reference sequence). Trimming stripped 1 base from V and 10 bases from J, with 19 bases between. The CDR3 DNA sequence: TGTGCCAGCAGCCAAGCCTCCCCCAGGGGCCCCGGAGCTTTCTTT. This codes for CASSQASPRGPGAFF.

At least ten counts were recorded for this clonotype. This chain connects TRBV20-1 to TRBJ2-1; D gene ambiguous. The V and J ends lost 6 bases and 4 bases respectively, with 16 bases between them. Germline-derived CDR1 and CDR2 are DFQATT and SNEGSKA (reference sequence). This CDR3 has 14 residues. CDR3 amino acids: CSAGFSVGYNEQFF. The DNA for the CDR3 is TGCAGTGCCGGGTTCAGTGTGGGGTACAATGAGCAGTTCTTC.

The chain combines TRBV27 with TRBJ1-2; 7 nucleotides agree with TRBD1. Germline loops: CDR1 MNHEY, CDR2 SMNVEV (reference sequence). The CDR3 has 13 amino acids. The V and J ends lost 4 bases and 8 bases, in that order; junction bases with no gene match: 7. In nucleotides, the CDR3 is TGTGCCAGCAGTTGGCGACAGGGAAGCGGCTACACCTTC. Residues: CASSWRQGSGYTF.

The rearrangement joins TRBV15 to TRBJ2-2; 7 bases are a match to TRBD1. The CDR3 extends over 16 amino acids. V was clipped by 0 bases and J by 4 bases; unmatched bases: 5. Per the germline V gene, CDR1 is LNHNV and CDR2 is YYDKDF (reference sequence). The CDR3 protein is CATSRDTGVVTGELFF. The CDR3 bases are TGTGCCACCAGCAGAGATACAGGGGTTGTCACCGGGGAGCTGTTTTTT.

In this sample, this clonotype turned up a few times. The V and J genes are TRBV20-1 and TRBJ2-3, with TRBD2 identical over 8 bases. The V gene's germline CDR1 is DFQATT and CDR2 SNEGSKA (reference sequence). Trimming at V came to 3 bases and at J to 3 bases, leaving 8 bases not matched to a gene. The CDR3 loop spans 15 amino acids. The CDR3 reads CSARAGTSWTDTQYF. CDR3 in DNA: TGCAGTGCTAGGGCGGGGACTAGTTGGACAGATACGCAGTATTTT.

The J gene is TRBJ2-1, the V gene TRBV5-5; a weak D match, TRBD1 (6 bases). Judging by the DNA end, TRBJ2-7 fits better; the J call may be wrong. Germline values: CDR1 SGHKS, CDR2 YYEKEE (reference sequence). This CDR3 comprises 15 residues. CDR3 coding DNA: TGTGCCAGCAGCTTGGATACAGGGCCATACAATGAGCAGTACTTC. Protein product: CASSLDTGPYNEQYF.

The chain combines TRBV12-5 with TRBJ2-3; TRBD2 might be the D (6 bases). The CDR3 covers 16 residues. The germline V gene has CDR1 LGHNT and CDR2 FRNRAP. V lost 3 bases, J lost 0 bases, and 13 bases lay in between. The CDR3 region is CASGLGEALSTDTQYF. For the CDR3, the DNA is TGTGCTAGTGGTTTAGGGGAGGCGCTTAGCACAGATACGCAGTATTTT.

This clonotype was observed a few times. The rearrangement joins TRBV7-9 to TRBJ1-2, with 9 bases identical to TRBD1. This CDR3 comprises 14 residues. Looked up from germline, CDR1 is SEHNR and CDR2 is FQNEAQ (reference sequence). J was trimmed by 1 base and V by 5 bases; bases with no gene match: 2. The CDR3 sequence is CASSRTGVNYGYTF. The CDR3 nucleotides are TGTGCCAGCAGCCGGACAGGGGTTAACTATGGCTACACCTTC.

Concerning this clonotype: The junction departs from the called germline gene at one end, perhaps through a read error. The genes are TRBV19 and TRBJ2-7, with D hard to call. The CDR3 length is 14 residues. CDR1 is LNHDA and CDR2 is SQIVND in the germline V gene (reference sequence). The CDR3 loop reads CASSTPESSDEQYF. The CDR3 region has the DNA TGTGCCAGTAGTACGCCAGAGAGCTCCGACGAGCAGTATTTC.

The chain combines TRBV11-1 with TRBJ2-5; 15 positions match TRBD2. Germline V gene lookup returns CDR1 SGHAT and CDR2 FQDESV (reference sequence). Trimming took 4 bases from V and 2 from J; bases not matched to a gene: 8. This CDR3 region has 18 residues. The CDR3: CASSSPGLAGGRQETQYF. The CDR3 DNA reads as TGTGCCAGCAGCTCGCCGGGACTAGCGGGGGGTCGGCAAGAGACCCAGTACTTC.

The CDR3 reads CASSPSADRLGYGYTF. The CDR3 DNA is TGTGCCAGCAGTCCCTCGGCCGACAGGTTAGGGTATGGCTACACCTTC. The chain joins TRBV12-3 or TRBV12-4 to TRBJ1-2, with a tentative D call TRBD1 (6 bases). CDR3 length equals 16 residues. V was shortened by 5 bases and J by 5 bases, with 21 bases between the two germline ends.

On this clonotype: The germline gene is not matched at one end of the junction; a read error may be the cause. The chain carries TRBV7-9 and TRBJ2-4, with 7 positions matching TRBD2. The DNA end is more similar to TRBJ2-7, so the J call may be wrong. This CDR3 is 14 amino acids long. Germline values: CDR1 SEHNR, CDR2 FQNEAQ (reference sequence). The CDR3 DNA sequence: TGCGCCAGCAGCGCCTCCGGACTAGCCTACGAGCAGTACTTC. This gives the protein CASSASGLAYEQYF.

The V gene is TRBV25-1, the J gene TRBJ2-7; D gene unclear. The germline V gene has CDR1 MGHDK and CDR2 SYGVNS. CDR3 length equals 13 residues. Trimming cost V 3 bases and J 2 bases, with 8 bases left between them. CDR3 sequence (DNA): TGTGCCAGCAGTGAGCACAGCGCCTACGAGCAGTACTTC. It codes for CASSEHSAYEQYF.

In its sample, this clonotype was seen a few times. The chain has TRBV20-1 and TRBJ2-7; possibly TRBD1 or TRBD2 for D (5 bases each). The CDR3 consists of 13 residues. Trimming pared 5 bases from V and 4 bases from J, leaving 15 bases between. Germline values: CDR1 DFQATT, CDR2 SNEGSKA (reference sequence). CDR3 amino acids: CSADPGPRYEQYF. The DNA for the CDR3 is TGCAGTGCTGATCCGGGACCACGATACGAGCAGTACTTC.

The rearrangement joins TRBV9 to TRBJ2-1; 13 bases align to TRBD2. CDR1 and CDR2 from the germline V gene are SGDLS and YYNGEE. Unmatched junction bases numbered 7, after V lost 4 bases and J lost 3 bases. This CDR3 comprises 17 residues. The CDR3 sequence: CASSSRLAGGNYNEQFF. Written as DNA, the CDR3 is TGTGCCAGCAGCTCCCGACTAGCGGGGGGAAACTACAATGAGCAGTTCTTC.

The chain joins TRBV29-1 to TRBJ2-7, with D perhaps TRBD2 (5 bases). V was clipped by 5 bases and J by 1 base, with 12 bases between them. Germline V lookup: CDR1 SQVTM, CDR2 ANQGSEA. The CDR3 has 13 amino acids. The CDR3 spells CSVTWTGSYEQYF. The CDR3 coding sequence is TGCAGCGTTACATGGACTGGGTCCTACGAGCAGTACTTC.

This rearrangement joins TRBV7-2 to TRBJ2-4, with 13 bases fitting TRBD2. With the DNA end fitting TRBJ2-7 better, the J assignment may be wrong. In germline, CDR1 is SGHTA, CDR2 FQGNSA. CDR3 length: 15 amino acids. Here the CDR3 reads CASSLDGLAGVEQYF. The CDR3 DNA sequence: TGTGCCAGCAGCTTAGACGGACTAGCGGGAGTCGAGCAGTACTTC.

Comment on this clonotype: With a much larger clone just one base away, this may be a read error. CDR3 DNA: TGCAGCGTTGACGGGCAGCAGACTTCCTACAATGAGCAGTACTTC. It specifies CSVDGQQTSYNEQYF. The chain recombines TRBV29-1 with TRBJ2-1; no clear D. TRBJ2-7 matches the DNA end more closely, so the J call is doubtful. Germline values: CDR1 SQVTM, CDR2 ANQGSEA. The CDR3 loop spans 15 amino acids.

This clonotype has just a few counts. V is TRBV20-1 and J is TRBJ2-3; D may be TRBD1 (6 bases). V was clipped by 3 bases and J by 2 bases, with 15 bases between them. CDR1 is DFQATT and CDR2 is SNEGSKA in the germline V gene (reference sequence). This CDR3 has 15 amino acids. Here the CDR3 DNA reads TGCAGTGCTAGGAGCTCGGGACACCTCACAGATACGCAGTATTTT. Its protein product is CSARSSGHLTDTQYF.